In its sample, the clone carrying this T cell receptor beta chain was seen many times. Its antigen remains unidentified. The germline V gene encodes CDR1 SGHVS and CDR2 FQNEAQ. The germline V and J ends were trimmed by 2 bases and 1 base, with 11 bases remaining between them. CDR3 length: 15 residues. The entry originates in a study of T-cell reconstitution after alpha-beta-depleted transplantation in children. Notes on the study in general: There were some patients whose high TCRbeta diversity at day 60 came from surviving recipient T cells and thymic progenitors. Newly produced T cells mostly accounted for T-cell counts and diversity one year post-transplant. The origin of alpha-beta T cells about two months after transplant was reportedly several hundred expanded graft clones.

Unique molecular identifiers were used in preparing the TCRbeta library. TCRdb re-derived calls from the PCR reads in MiXCR, one entry per CDR3 protein. The sample has 65,000 to 70,000 distinct CDR3 sequences, roughly 4.4% seen once. This specimen consisted of PBMCs, mostly from graft donor cells, obtained 180 days after TCRalphabeta/CD19-depleted stem cell transplant. This TCR came from a boy in the first two years of life who had a stem cell transplant for acute myeloid leukemia, so the T cells may come from the graft donor. The chain joins TRBV7-8 to TRBJ2-5; a weak D match, TRBD2 (6 bases). The CDR3 is CASSLTGEVQETQYF. CDR3 in DNA: TGTGCCAGCAGCTTAACGGGGGAGGTCCAAGAGACCCAGTACTTC.